Shown below are 29 T cell receptor beta chains from a single sample sequenced in a study of T cell responses to AZD1222 COVID-19 vaccine. The repertoire was sequenced with immunoSEQ multiplex PCR; TCRdb's copy has only in-frame clones and lacks some. The sample consists of approximately 140,000 clones, 75% to 95% of them appearing once. Sequenced here: peripheral blood, sampled 28 days after the second AZD1222 dose. These receptors came from an adult who received the AZD1222 COVID-19 vaccine.

This chain uses TRBV9 with TRBJ2-2; 8 bases map to TRBD2. The CDR3 is 16 residues long. V was clipped by 4 bases and J by 5 bases; unmatched bases: 10. Per the germline V gene, CDR1 is SGDLS and CDR2 is YYNGEE. CDR3 residues: CASSSLTGGGTGELFF. The CDR3 DNA reads as TGTGCCAGCAGCTCCCTTACGGGAGGGGGGACCGGGGAGCTGTTTTTT.

With regard to this clone: The sample contains more than one DNA sequence encoding this CDR3. This chain links TRBV10-2 with TRBJ2-7; 9 bases align to TRBD1. The CDR3 contains 13 residues. The ends lost 3 bases at V and 7 bases at J; junction bases unmatched: 4. Germline values: CDR1 WSHSY, CDR2 SAAADI. Written as DNA, the CDR3 is TGCGCCAGCAGTGAACAGGGGGCGGGGGAGCAGTACTTC. Protein: CASSEQGAGEQYF.

The chain carries TRBV27 and TRBJ2-1, with 7 nucleotides matching TRBD2. From germline, CDR1 is MNHEY and CDR2 SMNVEV (reference sequence). This CDR3 has 13 residues. Trimming took 8 bases from V and 4 from J; bases not matched to a gene: 5. In nucleotides, the CDR3 is TGTGCCAGCCGGTCGGGGGGATACAATGAGCAGTTCTTC. It translates to CASRSGGYNEQFF.

The chain links TRBV29-1 to TRBJ1-2; 10 positions agree with TRBD1. The CDR3 consists of 14 residues. V shed 5 bases, J shed 7 bases, and the junction held 10 bases outside the gene matches. CDR1 and CDR2 (germline): SQVTM, ANQGSEA. CDR3 sequence: CSVPRQGAGSGYTF. CDR3 nucleotide sequence: TGCAGCGTTCCGAGACAGGGGGCAGGCTCTGGCTACACCTTC. The full variable domain, in which reference TRBV29-1 and TRBJ1-2 provide the parts outside the CDR3, is SAVISQKPSRDICQRGTSLTIQCQVDSQVTMMFWYRQQPGQSLTLIATANQGSEATYESGFVIDKFPISRPNLTFSTLTVSNMSPEDSSIYLCSVPRQGAGSGYTFGSGTRLTVV.

The CDR3 region is CASTLDSTTNEKLFF. The CDR3 DNA follows: TGTGCCAGCACGCTGGACAGCACAACTAATGAAAAACTGTTTTTT. The chain joins TRBV18 to TRBJ1-4, with D tentatively TRBD1 (6 bases). The length of the CDR3 is 15 residues. The V end lost 8 bases, the J end lost 0 bases, and 13 bases lay between the germline ends. Germline V gene data show CDR1 as KGHSH and CDR2 as LQKENI.

The chain links TRBV24-1 to TRBJ2-2; D may be TRBD2 (6 bases). The CDR3 spans 15 residues. The V end was cut by 5 bases, the J end by 7 bases, with 16 bases between. Per the germline V gene, CDR1 is KGHDR and CDR2 is SFDVKD. CDR3 loop: CATSVGRGSVGELFF. The DNA for the CDR3 is TGTGCCACCAGTGTCGGTCGGGGGTCGGTCGGGGAGCTGTTTTTT.

The V call is TRBV29-1, the J call TRBJ1-2; possibly TRBD1 for D (6 bases). This CDR3 has 13 amino acids. Trimming cost V 4 bases and J 2 bases, with 11 bases left between them. Germline CDR1 and CDR2: SQVTM and ANQGSEA. CDR3 region: CSVGGPSNYGYTF. The CDR3 region has the DNA TGCAGCGTTGGGGGGCCCTCAAACTATGGCTACACCTTC.

This clone was observed once. The chain joins TRBV30 to TRBJ1-1; no clear D. Germline-derived CDR1 and CDR2 are GTSNPN and SVGIG (reference sequence). With 8 bases removed from V and 0 bases from J, the gap between germline ends came to 10 bases. The CDR3 runs to 12 residues. The CDR3 loop reads CAGTIVNTEAFF. In nucleotides, the CDR3 is TGTGCCGGAACTATAGTGAACACTGAAGCTTTCTTT.

The chain recombines TRBV14 with TRBJ2-1; 9 positions agree with TRBD1. CDR1 and CDR2 from the germline V gene are SGHDN and FVKESK. V dropped 1 base and J dropped 4; count of bases not matched to a gene: 2. The CDR3 consists of 15 residues. The CDR3 DNA is TGTGCCAGCAGCCAAGCGGGACAGGGATACAATGAGCAGTTCTTC. Translation: CASSQAGQGYNEQFF.

The V gene is TRBV18, the J gene TRBJ1-3; D ambiguous. V was cut by 3 bases and J by 1 base, with 10 bases left in between. This CDR3 has 15 residues. Germline V gene lookup returns CDR1 KGHSH and CDR2 LQKENI. Here the CDR3 DNA reads TGTGCCAGCTCACCGCCTTACATATCTGGAAACACCATATATTTT. Its translation is CASSPPYISGNTIYF.

The genes are TRBV19 and TRBJ2-1; D is uncertain. V lost 3 bases and J 0 bases, leaving 9 bases between the germline ends. Germline V CDR1 and CDR2: LNHDA, SQIVND (reference sequence). The CDR3 runs 15 residues. CDR3 bases: TGTGCCAGTAGTATCTCGGCGGTCTCCTACAATGAGCAGTTCTTC. It codes for CASSISAVSYNEQFF.

This chain connects TRBV12-3 or TRBV12-4 to TRBJ2-1; D remains ambiguous. Deletions cut 4 bases from V and 8 bases from J, with 9 bases between. The CDR3 consists of 12 residues. The CDR3 DNA sequence: TGTGCCAGCAGTTCCCCCTGGGATGAGCAGTTCTTC. It is translated as CASSSPWDEQFF.

The V call is TRBV6-5, the J call TRBJ2-1; 7 bases are a match to TRBD2. The J segment lost 3 bases and the V segment lost 5 bases, leaving 7 bases of the junction unmatched. Looked up from germline, CDR1 is MNHEY and CDR2 is SVGAGI. This CDR3 comprises 15 residues. CDR3 residues: CASSPGLGYYNEQFF. Here the CDR3 DNA reads TGTGCCAGCAGTCCCGGACTAGGGTACTACAATGAGCAGTTCTTC.

The rearrangement uses TRBV29-1 and TRBJ1-4, with D uncertain. The CDR3 is made up of 16 amino acids. Trimming took 8 bases from V and 1 from J, leaving 20 bases between them. The germline V gene encodes CDR1 SQVTM and CDR2 ANQGSEA. DNA of the CDR3: TGCAGCTCCTCCACCCCAGAGGTAGGAACTAATGAAAAACTGTTTTTT. The encoded protein is CSSSTPEVGTNEKLFF.

This chain connects TRBV3-1 (or the pseudogene TRBV3-2) to TRBJ2-5; 12 bases are shared with TRBD2. CDR1 is LGHDT and CDR2 is YNNKEL in the germline V gene (reference sequence). This CDR3 is 17 amino acids long. J was trimmed by 5 bases and V by 1 base; bases with no gene match: 8. DNA for the CDR3: TGTGCCAGCAGCCAAGGAAGACTAGCGGGAGTAGGGGAGACCCAGTACTTC. Its translation is CASSQGRLAGVGETQYF.

This clone was seen a single time. The chain is built from TRBV30 and TRBJ2-7; no definite D call. The CDR3 has 13 amino acids. V gave up 0 bases and J gave up 0 bases, with 6 bases separating them. Germline CDR1 and CDR2: GTSNPN and SVGIG (reference sequence). The CDR3 bases are TGTGCCTGGAGTGTCGACATCTCCTACGAGCAGTACTTC. Protein product: CAWSVDISYEQYF. The whole variable domain, remainder taken from reference TRBV30 and TRBJ2-7, is SQTIHQWPATLVQPVGSPLSLECTVEGTSNPNLYWYRQAAGRGLQLLFYSVGIGQISSEVPQNLSASRPQDRQFILSSKKLLLSDSGFYLCAWSVDISYEQYFGPGTRLTVT.

The chain employs TRBV18 and TRBJ1-6, with D unresolved. CDR1 is KGHSH, CDR2 LQKENI, per germline. This CDR3 has 17 amino acids. Trimming left V 6 bases short and J 4 bases short, with 19 bases between. The CDR3 sequence is CASSERVQHRYNSPLHF. In DNA form, the CDR3 reads TGTGCCAGCTCTGAACGGGTGCAACACAGATATAATTCACCCCTCCACTTT.

The chain employs TRBV10-3 and TRBJ2-3; 13 nucleotides align to TRBD2. Trimming cost V 11 bases and J 3 bases; bases outside gene matches: 2. The CDR3 covers 13 residues. Germline V gene sequence: CDR1 ENHRY, CDR2 SYGVKD. The CDR3 sequence is CAAGLAGTDTQYF. CDR3 DNA sequence: TGTGCCGCGGGACTAGCGGGGACAGATACGCAGTATTTT.

The V call is TRBV6-4, the J call TRBJ2-2; D is perhaps TRBD2 (6 bases). The V gene's germline CDR1 is MRHNA and CDR2 SNTAGT. The CDR3 spans 16 residues. Trimming left V 1 base short and J 6 bases short, with 15 bases between. The CDR3 spells CASSDFPGPSAGELFF. The CDR3 DNA reads TGTGCCAGCAGTGACTTTCCGGGCCCTAGCGCCGGGGAGCTGTTTTTT.

This chain uses TRBV6-1 with TRBJ1-6, with D maybe TRBD1 (5 bases). V lost 2 bases and J lost 16, with 21 bases in between. The CDR3 covers 15 residues. CDR1 is MNHNS, CDR2 SASEGT, per germline. The chain's CDR3 is CASSENPNSRGWLHF. CDR3 nucleotide sequence: TGTGCCAGCAGTGAAAACCCCAACAGCCGGGGGTGGCTCCACTTT.

Only a few counts were recorded for this clone. CDR3 nucleotide sequence: TGTGCCAGCTCGAGGGGGCCCACTGAAGCTTTCTTT. It translates to CASSRGPTEAFF. V and J are TRBV6-5 and TRBJ1-1, with 7 bases matching TRBD1. Germline CDR1 reads MNHEY; CDR2 reads SVGAGI. The length of the CDR3 is 12 residues. Trimming removed 8 bases from V and 4 bases from J; junction bases left unmatched: 4.

This rearrangement joins TRBV7-9 to TRBJ1-4; 7 positions match TRBD1. The CDR3 has 14 residues. Per germline, CDR1 SEHNR and CDR2 FQNEAQ (reference sequence). With V trimmed by 5 bases and J by 5 bases, 5 bases remained unmatched. CDR3 loop: CASSRDSGNEKLFF. The CDR3 nucleotides read TGTGCCAGCAGCCGGGACAGTGGGAATGAAAAACTGTTTTTT.

The gene calls are TRBV11-2 and TRBJ1-2; D is unresolved. The germline CDR1 and CDR2 sequences are SGHAT and FQNNGV. The V end was cut by 1 base, the J end by 4 bases, with 10 bases between. This CDR3 is built from 14 residues. In DNA form, the CDR3 reads TGTGCCAGCAGCTTAGGGGCAGAGGGCTATGGCTACACCTTC. Protein: CASSLGAEGYGYTF.

The chain is built from TRBV13 and TRBJ1-2, with D perhaps TRBD1 (5 bases). Trimming took 5 bases from V and 14 from J, leaving 9 bases between them. The CDR3 extends over 9 amino acids. Germline V lookup: CDR1 PRHDT, CDR2 FYEKMQ (reference sequence). The CDR3 sequence: CASSPGGTF. The CDR3 coding sequence is TGTGCCAGCAGCCCGGGGGGTACCTTC.

The chain employs TRBV5-6 and TRBJ2-1; TRBD2 matches 7 bases. CDR1 and CDR2 from the germline V gene are SGHDT and YYEEEE. CDR3 length: 14 residues. With 6 bases clipped from V and 13 bases from J, the junction kept 16 bases outside the gene matches. The CDR3 reads CASTLLAPQATQFF. DNA of the CDR3: TGTGCCAGCACCCTACTAGCGCCCCAGGCAACACAGTTCTTC.

The chain combines TRBV7-6 with TRBJ1-1; D call uncertain. V lost 1 base, J lost 6 bases, and 15 bases lay in between. Per the germline V gene, CDR1 is SGHVS and CDR2 is FNYEAQ. This CDR3 region has 15 residues. The CDR3 bases are TGTGCCAGCAGCTTAGGAGAGGAGGAACCCCCTGAAGCTTTCTTT. Encoded protein: CASSLGEEEPPEAFF.

CDR3 amino acids: CASSILAGVYNEQFF. DNA for the CDR3: TGCGCCAGCTCTATACTAGCGGGAGTATACAATGAGCAGTTCTTC. The chain recombines TRBV5-1 with TRBJ2-1, with TRBD2 identical over 11 bases. The CDR3 spans 15 residues. Germline V gene data show CDR1 as SGHRS and CDR2 as YFSETQ. With 7 bases clipped from V and 4 bases from J, the junction kept 7 bases outside the gene matches.

Only one count was recorded for this clone. The CDR3 DNA is TGTGCCAGCAGCGGCTGGGACAAAACCTACGAGCAGTACTTC. Protein product: CASSGWDKTYEQYF. V gene TRBV11-2 combines with J gene TRBJ2-7; D is possibly TRBD1 (6 bases). Germline CDR1 and CDR2: SGHAT and FQNNGV. The CDR3 spans 14 residues. V lost 5 bases to trimming and J lost 2 bases, with 13 bases between them.

This chain uses TRBV6-5 with TRBJ2-3; D might be TRBD2 (6 bases). Trimming pared 0 bases from V and 4 bases from J, leaving 11 bases between. This CDR3 has 15 amino acids. Looked up from germline, CDR1 is MNHEY and CDR2 is SVGAGI. CDR3 DNA: TGTGCCAGCAGTTACTCAGGGACTCTGGCAGATACGCAGTATTTT. Translation: CASSYSGTLADTQYF.